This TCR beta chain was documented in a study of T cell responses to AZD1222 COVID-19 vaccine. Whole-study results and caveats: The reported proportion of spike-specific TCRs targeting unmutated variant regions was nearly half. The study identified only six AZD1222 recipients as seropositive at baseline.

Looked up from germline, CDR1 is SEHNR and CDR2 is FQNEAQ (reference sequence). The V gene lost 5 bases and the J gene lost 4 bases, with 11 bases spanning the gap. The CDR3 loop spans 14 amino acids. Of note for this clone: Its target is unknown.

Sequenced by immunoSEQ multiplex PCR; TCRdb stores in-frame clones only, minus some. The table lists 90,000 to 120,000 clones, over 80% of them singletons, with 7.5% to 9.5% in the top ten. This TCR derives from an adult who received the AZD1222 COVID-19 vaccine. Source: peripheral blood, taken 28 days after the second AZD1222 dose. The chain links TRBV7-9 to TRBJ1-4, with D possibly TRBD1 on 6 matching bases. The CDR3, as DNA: TGTGCCAGCAGCCAGACAGGCCTTAATGAAAAACTGTTTTTT. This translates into CASSQTGLNEKLFF.